One sample yielded the 20 T cell receptor beta chains listed below, sequenced in a study of cytomegalovirus exposure and HLA in healthy donors. The PCR ran on 60 Vbeta and 13 Jbeta primers. Method: immunoSEQ multiplex PCR; TCRdb's copy keeps in-frame clones and lacks some. The table lists about 140,000 clones, approximately 82% of them singletons. Sequences were obtained from PBMCs. Receptor source: a man aged 35 to 55 in good health and CMV-seronegative.

The gene calls are TRBV4-3 and TRBJ2-7, with D unclear. Germline lookup yields CDR1 LGHNA and CDR2 YSLEER. The CDR3 sequence is 15 residues long. Trimming left V 0 bases short and J 2 bases short, with 11 bases between. The CDR3 is CASSQDRLVPYEQYF. Here the CDR3 DNA reads TGCGCCAGCAGCCAAGATAGGCTAGTCCCCTACGAGCAGTACTTC.

The rearrangement links TRBV7-9 to TRBJ2-5; TRBD2 is a possible D gene (6 bases). Germline CDR1 and CDR2: SEHNR and FQNEAQ (reference sequence). V was shortened by 5 bases and J by 5 bases, with 15 bases between the two germline ends. The CDR3 covers 14 residues. The CDR3 sequence: CASSRDGGRETQYF. The CDR3 nucleotides are TGTGCCAGCAGCCGGGACGGGGGAAGGGAGACCCAGTACTTC.

Here the CDR3 reads CASSQVASGYSEAFF. The CDR3 DNA reads as TGCGCCAGCAGCCAAGTAGCTAGCGGCTACAGTGAAGCTTTCTTT. The chain recombines TRBV4-1 with TRBJ1-1; no reliable D call. The germline gives CDR1 MGHRA, CDR2 YSYEKL. This CDR3 is 15 amino acids long. V lost 1 base to trimming and J lost 7 bases, with 16 bases between them.

The rearrangement links TRBV28 to TRBJ1-2; TRBD1 aligns across 8 bases. The length of the CDR3 is 12 residues. V trimming: 6 bases; J trimming: 8 bases; junction bases outside the gene matches: 5. Germline V gene lookup returns CDR1 MDHEN and CDR2 SYDVKM. This chain's CDR3 is CASRDDRGGYTF. The DNA of the CDR3 is TGTGCCAGCAGAGATGACAGGGGCGGCTACACCTTC.

Only a few counts were recorded for this clone. This chain uses TRBV6-1 with TRBJ1-5, with TRBD1 identical over 7 bases. V dropped 6 bases and J dropped 5; count of bases not matched to a gene: 7. This CDR3 has 14 residues. Germline V gene sequence: CDR1 MNHNS, CDR2 SASEGT. The CDR3 nucleotides are TGTGCCAGCAGGACAGGGTGGCCCGATCAGCCCCAGCATTTT. Translated, it gives CASRTGWPDQPQHF.

The chain carries TRBV28 and TRBJ2-7; 11 positions agree with TRBD1. The germline V gene encodes CDR1 MDHEN and CDR2 SYDVKM. Trimming took 8 bases from V and 3 from J; bases not matched to a gene: 15. The CDR3 loop spans 17 amino acids. The chain's CDR3 is CASLNLSGTGGFYEQYF. The CDR3 nucleotides read TGTGCCAGCCTTAACCTGTCCGGGACAGGGGGTTTCTACGAGCAGTACTTC.

This clone was counted between two and nine times. V is TRBV30 and J is TRBJ2-7; TRBD2 aligns across 8 bases. Trimming took 0 bases from V and 6 from J; bases not matched to a gene: 10. The CDR3 consists of 15 residues. Germline CDR1 GTSNPN, CDR2 SVGIG (reference sequence). The CDR3 is CAWSVLGREGSEQYF. DNA of the CDR3: TGTGCCTGGAGTGTACTTGGCCGGGAGGGGAGCGAGCAGTACTTC.

The rearrangement uses TRBV5-1 and TRBJ2-1, with TRBD2 matching 8 bases. Germline trimming cut 4 bases from V and 2 bases from J; bases unmatched to any gene: 2. This CDR3 region has 14 residues. Germline-derived CDR1 and CDR2 are SGHRS and YFSETQ. CDR3 loop: CASSEAGAYNEQFF. The CDR3 DNA follows: TGCGCCAGCAGCGAAGCGGGGGCCTACAATGAGCAGTTCTTC. The whole variable domain, remainder taken from reference TRBV5-1 and TRBJ2-1, is KAGVTQTPRYLIKTRGQQVTLSCSPISGHRSVSWYQQTPGQGLQFLFEYFSETQRNKGNFPGRFSGRQFSNSRSEMNVSTLELGDSALYLCASSEAGAYNEQFFGPGTRLTVL.

This clone appeared a few times. The chain recombines TRBV11-3 with TRBJ1-5; 10 positions match TRBD1. Germline CDR1 SGHNT, CDR2 YENEEA. The CDR3 contains 15 residues. The junction had 5 bases not matched to a gene; V was cut back by 5 bases and J by 4 bases. The CDR3 nucleotides read TGTGCCAGCAGCAATAGGACAGGGGGGAATCAGCCCCAGCATTTT. Its translation: CASSNRTGGNQPQHF.

The CDR3: CASSLGQENNEQFF. In DNA form, the CDR3 reads TGTGCCAGCAGCTTGGGACAGGAGAACAATGAGCAGTTCTTC. The chain is built from TRBV11-1 and TRBJ2-1, with 8 bases fitting TRBD1. V dropped 3 bases and J dropped 5; count of bases not matched to a gene: 3. Germline-derived CDR1 and CDR2 are SGHAT and FQDESV (reference sequence). This CDR3 spans 14 amino acids. Together with reference TRBV11-1 and TRBJ2-1, the CDR3 gives the full variable domain: EAEVAQSPRYKITEKSQAVAFWCDPISGHATLYWYRQILGQGPELLVQFQDESVVDDSQLPKDRFSAERLKGVDSTLKIQPAELGDSAMYLCASSLGQENNEQFFGPGTRLTVL.

The chain recombines TRBV9 with TRBJ1-2; D not resolved. The germline V and J ends were trimmed by 4 bases and 1 base, with 14 bases remaining between them. Germline CDR1 reads SGDLS; CDR2 reads YYNGEE. This CDR3 spans 15 amino acids. The CDR3: CASSPPLGINYGYTF. Here the CDR3 DNA reads TGTGCCAGCAGCCCGCCACTCGGGATTAACTATGGCTACACCTTC.

The rearrangement links TRBV2 to TRBJ2-3; D remains unclear. This CDR3 contains 14 residues. CDR1 and CDR2 (germline): SNHLY, FYNNEI. Trimming took 3 bases from V and 4 from J, leaving 11 bases between them. The CDR3 region is CASSEASYADTQYF. CDR3 DNA sequence: TGTGCCAGCAGTGAGGCTAGTTACGCAGATACGCAGTATTTT. Based on the CDR3 plus reference TRBV2 and TRBJ2-3, the full variable domain is EPEVTQTPSHQVTQMGQEVILRCVPISNHLYFYWYRQILGQKVEFLVSFYNNEISEKSEIFDDQFSVERPDGSNFTLKIRSTKLEDSAMYFCASSEASYADTQYFGPGTRLTVL.

V and J are TRBV6-5 and TRBJ1-3; the D gene is possibly TRBD1 (6 bases). V was shortened by 5 bases and J by 2 bases, with 10 bases between the two germline ends. The germline gives CDR1 MNHEY, CDR2 SVGAGI. The CDR3 is 14 residues long. Here the CDR3 DNA reads TGTGCCAGCAGTCAGCCAGGGGCTGGAAACACCATATATTTT. This gives the protein CASSQPGAGNTIYF.

The chain links TRBV7-2 to TRBJ1-3; TRBD1 aligns across 8 bases. V gave up 5 bases and J gave up 0 bases; unmatched junction bases: 3. Per the germline V gene, CDR1 is SGHTA and CDR2 is FQGNSA. This CDR3 region has 15 residues. Here the CDR3 DNA reads TGTGCCAGCAGCCCCGGGACAGGCTCTGGAAACACCATATATTTT. It encodes CASSPGTGSGNTIYF. The full variable domain, in which reference TRBV7-2 and TRBJ1-3 provide the parts outside the CDR3, is GAGVSQSPSNKVTEKGKDVELRCDPISGHTALYWYRQSLGQGLEFLIYFQGNSAPDKSGLPSDRFSAERTGGSVSTLTIQRTQQEDSAVYLCASSPGTGSGNTIYFGEGSWLTVV.

V usage is TRBV5-1 and J usage is TRBJ2-7; no firm D call. This CDR3 has 13 amino acids. Per the germline V gene, CDR1 is SGHRS and CDR2 is YFSETQ. Trimming took 0 bases from V and 5 from J, leaving 9 bases between them. CDR3 protein: CASSLVGQDEQYF. The CDR3 DNA sequence: TGCGCCAGCAGCTTGGTCGGCCAGGACGAGCAGTACTTC.

This sequence joins TRBV10-2 and TRBJ1-2; the D is unclear. The V and J ends lost 0 bases and 4 bases respectively, with 12 bases between them. CDR3 length equals 15 residues. CDR1 is WSHSY and CDR2 is SAAADI in the germline V gene. The CDR3 loop reads CASSESAGSGYGYTF. Written as DNA, the CDR3 is TGCGCCAGCAGTGAGTCGGCAGGCTCTGGCTATGGCTACACCTTC.

The chain has TRBV4-1 and TRBJ1-6; D is perhaps TRBD1 (5 bases). Trimming shortened V by 8 bases and J by 5 bases, and 16 bases separated the two germline ends. CDR3 length: 15 amino acids. Germline V gene lookup returns CDR1 MGHRA and CDR2 YSYEKL. For the CDR3, the DNA is TGCGCCAGCGGACCTATTCAGGGTAATAATTCACCCCTCCACTTT. It encodes CASGPIQGNNSPLHF.

The CDR3 nucleotides are TGCAGCGTGGCCCTGGGAGGTACGCAGTATTTT. As protein: CSVALGGTQYF. The chain links TRBV29-1 to TRBJ2-3, with D possibly TRBD2 on 6 matching bases. The CDR3 length is 11 residues. V was cut by 6 bases and J by 8 bases, with 12 bases left in between. Germline assignment: CDR1 SQVTM and CDR2 ANQGSEA.

The V call is TRBV18, the J call TRBJ2-7; 12 nucleotides align to TRBD1. The germline V gene has CDR1 KGHSH and CDR2 LQKENI. V shed 3 bases, J shed 2 bases, and the junction held 8 bases outside the gene matches. This CDR3 comprises 17 residues. The CDR3, as DNA: TGTGCCAGCTCACCTAGCCGGGACAGGGGGCGACCCTACGAGCAGTACTTC. This codes for CASSPSRDRGRPYEQYF.

This clone has only a few counts. V usage is TRBV7-8 and J usage is TRBJ1-2; tentative D call: TRBD1 (5 bases). The germline V gene encodes CDR1 SGHVS and CDR2 FQNEAQ. Between the trimmed V and J ends, which lost 4 bases and 8 bases, there was a span of 23 bases. There are 16 residues in the CDR3. CDR3 DNA sequence: TGTGCCAGCAGCTCCCTCACCTCGACAGTACTGAGCGGCTACACCTTC. Translated, it gives CASSSLTSTVLSGYTF.